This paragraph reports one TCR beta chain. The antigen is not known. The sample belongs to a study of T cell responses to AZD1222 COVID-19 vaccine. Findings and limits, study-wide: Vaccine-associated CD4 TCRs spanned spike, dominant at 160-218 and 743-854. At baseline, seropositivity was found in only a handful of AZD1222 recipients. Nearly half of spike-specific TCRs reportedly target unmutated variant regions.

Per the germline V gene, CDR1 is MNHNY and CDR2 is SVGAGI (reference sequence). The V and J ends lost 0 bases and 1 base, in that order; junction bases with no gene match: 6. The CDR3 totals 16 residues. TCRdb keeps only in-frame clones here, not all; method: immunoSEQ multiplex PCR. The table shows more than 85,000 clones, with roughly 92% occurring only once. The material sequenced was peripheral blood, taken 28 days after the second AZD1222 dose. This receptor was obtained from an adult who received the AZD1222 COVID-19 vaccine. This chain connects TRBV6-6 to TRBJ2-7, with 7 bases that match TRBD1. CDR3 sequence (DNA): TGTGCCAGCAGTTACTCGTTGCAGGGGGTTTCCTACGAGCAGTACTTC. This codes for CASSYSLQGVSYEQYF.